The rows below give T cell receptor beta chains drawn from one sample of a study of CD8+ T cells in alopecia areata. TCRdb keeps only in-frame clones here, not all; method: immunoSEQ multiplex PCR. This table has 150,000 to 250,000 clones, 60% appearing once. The sequenced sample was CD4+ T cells sorted from blood, obtained at week 4, from a patient treated with tofacitinib. The source of these receptors is a human donor with alopecia areata. Both conserved end residues are part of each CDR3. The order of the fields is D gene, V gene, CDR3 protein. A D gene is named only where the DNA matches it firmly.

TRBD2 TRBV29-1 CSVSLAGNTGELFF
- TRBV5-6 CASSAMGSGANVLTF
TRBD2 TRBV4-1 CASSRPGTSSEQYF
TRBD1 TRBV30 CAWRTGGITEAFF
TRBD1 TRBV28 CASSYGQGSYNSPLHF
- TRBV29-1 CSVDSFYGYTF
- TRBV2 CASSEATPPYEQYF
TRBD1 TRBV4-3 CASSQDPRDRGLRF
- TRBV5-1 CASSLQGRYEQYF
- TRBV5-1 CASSPSGANVLTF
- TRBV29-1 CSVEVLGGEKLFF
TRBD2 TRBV5-5 CASSLAGGRGTDTQYF
- TRBV5-1 CASSLRNTADTQYF